This TCR beta chain was obtained from a study of blood T cell repertoires in COVID-19. At the level of the study: The origin of the acute and convalescent COVID-19 samples was the United States, Italy and Spain.

Source study methods: Amplification of reference gene primers provided the estimated nucleated cell counts. Profiled with immunoSEQ multiplex PCR; TCRdb holds only in-frame clones, not every one. The D gene and trimming were derived from the DNA, and the V and J assignments and clone size from that table. The sample has fewer than 350,000 clones, 75% to 85% seen once. The CDR3 contains 14 residues. Trimming stripped 5 bases from V and 5 bases from J, with 16 bases between. Per germline, CDR1 SGHNT and CDR2 YYREEE (reference sequence). The sequencing sample was made of peripheral blood. This receptor was identified in a human donor in a cohort sampled during active COVID-19. The J gene is TRBJ1-1, the V gene TRBV5-4; D is ambiguous. CDR3 protein: CASRRPGLETEAFF. The CDR3 coding sequence is TGTGCCAGCAGACGCCCGGGATTGGAGACTGAAGCTTTCTTT.